The clone carrying this TCR beta chain was recorded at least ten times. What it binds is not known. The data stem from a study of blood T cells in healthy people across ages. Study-level points and caveats: Older individuals had lower TCR beta diversity per million T cells (the decline was roughly linear). Among long-lived donors, naive CD4+ cells were more numerous and diversity higher than in aged donors. With donor CMV status unknown, expanded clonotype changes were possibly confounded. Strong correlation was found linking TCR beta diversity to naive T cell percentage.

With a J-beta primer mix and a sample-barcoded 5' primer, a second PCR ran about 7 to 12 cycles. TCRdb re-derived calls from the 5' RACE reads in MiXCR, one entry per CDR3 protein. The top ten clones hold under 15% of a sample with 800,000 to 950,000 distinct CDR3 sequences, about 44% of them seen once. CDR3 length: 14 amino acids. Germline V gene sequence: CDR1 SGHTA, CDR2 FQGNSA. Trimming took 3 bases from V and 1 from J, leaving 8 bases between them. The TCR comes from a man aged 25-45 years in good health. The V call is TRBV7-2, the J call TRBJ2-3; D remains unclear. Material for sequencing was blood. The CDR3 DNA sequence: TGTGCCAGCAGCTTTTCTGGACGCACAGATACGCAGTATTTT. Protein sequence: CASSFSGRTDTQYF.